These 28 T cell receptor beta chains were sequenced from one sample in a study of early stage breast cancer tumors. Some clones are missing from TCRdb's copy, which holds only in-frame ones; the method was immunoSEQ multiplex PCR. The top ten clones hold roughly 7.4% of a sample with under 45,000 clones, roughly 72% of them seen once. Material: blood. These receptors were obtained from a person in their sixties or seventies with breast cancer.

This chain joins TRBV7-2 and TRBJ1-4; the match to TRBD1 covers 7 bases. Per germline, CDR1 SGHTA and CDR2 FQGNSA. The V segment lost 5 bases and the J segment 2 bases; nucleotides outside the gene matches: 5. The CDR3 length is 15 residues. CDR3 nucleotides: TGTGCCAGCAGCATCCAACAGGGGACTAATGAAAAACTGTTTTTT. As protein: CASSIQQGTNEKLFF.

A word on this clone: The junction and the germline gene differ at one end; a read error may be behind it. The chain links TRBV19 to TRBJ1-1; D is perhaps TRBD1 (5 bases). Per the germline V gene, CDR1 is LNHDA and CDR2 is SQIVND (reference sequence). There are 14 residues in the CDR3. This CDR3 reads CAGSIRGRHTEAFF. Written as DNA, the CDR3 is TGTGCCGGTAGTATCCGGGGGAGACACACTGAAGCTTTCTTT.

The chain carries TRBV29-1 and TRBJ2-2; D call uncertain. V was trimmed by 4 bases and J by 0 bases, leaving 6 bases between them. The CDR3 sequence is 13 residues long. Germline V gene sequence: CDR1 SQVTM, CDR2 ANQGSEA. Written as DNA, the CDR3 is TGCAGCGTTGGGTCAGCGAACACCGGGGAGCTGTTTTTT. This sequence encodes CSVGSANTGELFF.

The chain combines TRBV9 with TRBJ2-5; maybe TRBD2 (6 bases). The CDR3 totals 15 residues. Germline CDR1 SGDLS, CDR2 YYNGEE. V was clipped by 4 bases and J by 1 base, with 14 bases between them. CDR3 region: CASSPISGFQETQYF. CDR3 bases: TGTGCCAGCAGCCCTATTAGCGGCTTCCAAGAGACCCAGTACTTC.

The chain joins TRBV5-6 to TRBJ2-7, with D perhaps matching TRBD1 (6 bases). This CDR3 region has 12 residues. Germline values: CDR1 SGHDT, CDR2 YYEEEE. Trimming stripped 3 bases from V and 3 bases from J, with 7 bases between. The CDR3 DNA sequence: TGTGCCAGCAGCTCGGACAGCTACGAGCAGTACTTC. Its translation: CASSSDSYEQYF. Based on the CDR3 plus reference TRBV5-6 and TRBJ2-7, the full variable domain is DAGVTQSPTHLIKTRGQQVTLRCSPKSGHDTVSWYQQALGQGPQFIFQYYEEEERQRGNFPDRFSGHQFPNYSSELNVNALLLGDSALYLCASSSDSYEQYFGPGTRLTVT.

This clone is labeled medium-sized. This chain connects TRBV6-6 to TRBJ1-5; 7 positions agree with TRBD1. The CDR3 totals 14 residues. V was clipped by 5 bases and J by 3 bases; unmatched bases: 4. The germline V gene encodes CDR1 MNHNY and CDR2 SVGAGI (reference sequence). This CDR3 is CASSTGDANQPQHF. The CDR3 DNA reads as TGTGCCAGCAGTACAGGGGATGCCAATCAGCCCCAGCATTTT.

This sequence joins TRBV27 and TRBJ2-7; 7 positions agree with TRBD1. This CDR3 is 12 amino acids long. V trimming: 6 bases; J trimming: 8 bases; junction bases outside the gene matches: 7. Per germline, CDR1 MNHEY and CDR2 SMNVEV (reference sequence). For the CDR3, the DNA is TGTGCCAGCAGCCCCGGGACAGACAAGCAGTACTTC. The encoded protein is CASSPGTDKQYF.

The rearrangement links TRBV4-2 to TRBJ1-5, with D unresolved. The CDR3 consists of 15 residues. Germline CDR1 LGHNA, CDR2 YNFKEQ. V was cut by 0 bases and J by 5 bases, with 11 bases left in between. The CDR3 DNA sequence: TGTGCCAGCAGCCAAGATTCGTCAGAAGATCAGCCCCAGCATTTT. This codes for CASSQDSSEDQPQHF.

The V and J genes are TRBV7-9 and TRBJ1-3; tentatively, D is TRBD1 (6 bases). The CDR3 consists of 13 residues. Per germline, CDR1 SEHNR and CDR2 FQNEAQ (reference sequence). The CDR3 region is CAPGGASGNTIYF. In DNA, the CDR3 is TGTGCGCCCGGGGGCGCATCTGGAAACACCATATATTTT.

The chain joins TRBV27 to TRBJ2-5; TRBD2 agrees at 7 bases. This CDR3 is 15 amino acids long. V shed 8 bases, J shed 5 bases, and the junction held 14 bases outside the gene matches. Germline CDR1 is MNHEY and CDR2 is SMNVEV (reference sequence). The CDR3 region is CASRRGVRRGETQYF. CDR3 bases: TGTGCCAGCCGCCGAGGGGTCCGGCGGGGGGAGACCCAGTACTTC.

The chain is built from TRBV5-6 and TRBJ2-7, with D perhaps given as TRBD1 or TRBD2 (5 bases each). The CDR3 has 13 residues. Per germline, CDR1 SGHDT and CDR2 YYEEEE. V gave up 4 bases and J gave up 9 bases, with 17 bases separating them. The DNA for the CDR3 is TGTGCCAGCAGCCCCGCCGGGACGAGAAGGCAGTACTTC. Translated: CASSPAGTRRQYF. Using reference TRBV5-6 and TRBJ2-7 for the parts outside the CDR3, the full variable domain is DAGVTQSPTHLIKTRGQQVTLRCSPKSGHDTVSWYQQALGQGPQFIFQYYEEEERQRGNFPDRFSGHQFPNYSSELNVNALLLGDSALYLCASSPAGTRRQYFGPGTRLTVT.

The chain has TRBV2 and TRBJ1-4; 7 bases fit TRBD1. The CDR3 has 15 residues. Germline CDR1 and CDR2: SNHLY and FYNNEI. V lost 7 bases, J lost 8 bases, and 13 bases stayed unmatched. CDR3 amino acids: CASTFGRGREEKLFF. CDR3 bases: TGTGCCAGCACCTTCGGGAGGGGGCGAGAGGAAAAACTGTTTTTT.

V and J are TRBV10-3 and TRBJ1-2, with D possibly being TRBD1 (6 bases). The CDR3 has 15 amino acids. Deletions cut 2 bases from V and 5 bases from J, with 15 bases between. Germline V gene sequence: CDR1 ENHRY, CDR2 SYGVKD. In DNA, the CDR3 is TGTGCCATCAGTGAGCATTCGAAAGGGGGTTATGGCTACACCTTC. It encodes CAISEHSKGGYGYTF.

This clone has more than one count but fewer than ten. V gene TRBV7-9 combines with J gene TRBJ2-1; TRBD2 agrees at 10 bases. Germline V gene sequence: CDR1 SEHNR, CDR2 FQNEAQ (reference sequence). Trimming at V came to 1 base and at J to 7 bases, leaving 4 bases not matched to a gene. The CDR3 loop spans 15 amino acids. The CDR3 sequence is CASSLVSSGGNEQFF. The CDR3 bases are TGTGCCAGCAGCTTAGTTTCTAGCGGGGGAAATGAGCAGTTCTTC.

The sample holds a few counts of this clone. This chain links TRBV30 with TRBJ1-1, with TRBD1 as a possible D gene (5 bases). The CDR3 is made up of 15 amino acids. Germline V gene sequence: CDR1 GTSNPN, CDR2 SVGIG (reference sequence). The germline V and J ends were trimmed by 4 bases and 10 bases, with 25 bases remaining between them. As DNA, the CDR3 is TGTGCCTGGAAGGTCGGAGGGTCCGGGGGTCGGGGAGCTTTCTTT. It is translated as CAWKVGGSGGRGAFF.

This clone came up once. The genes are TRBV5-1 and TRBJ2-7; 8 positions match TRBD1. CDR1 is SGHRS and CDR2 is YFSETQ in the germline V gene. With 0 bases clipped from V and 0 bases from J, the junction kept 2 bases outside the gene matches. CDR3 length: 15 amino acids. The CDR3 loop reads CASSLDGTGSYEQYF. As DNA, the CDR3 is TGCGCCAGCAGCTTGGACGGGACAGGCTCCTACGAGCAGTACTTC. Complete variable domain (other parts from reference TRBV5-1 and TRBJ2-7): KAGVTQTPRYLIKTRGQQVTLSCSPISGHRSVSWYQQTPGQGLQFLFEYFSETQRNKGNFPGRFSGRQFSNSRSEMNVSTLELGDSALYLCASSLDGTGSYEQYFGPGTRLTVT.

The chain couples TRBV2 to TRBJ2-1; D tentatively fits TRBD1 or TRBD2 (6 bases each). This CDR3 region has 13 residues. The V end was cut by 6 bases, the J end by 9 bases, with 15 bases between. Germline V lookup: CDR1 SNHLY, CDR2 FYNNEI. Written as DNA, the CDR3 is TGTGCCAGCAGAGCCGGAGGGGGGAGTGAGCAGTTCTTC. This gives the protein CASRAGGGSEQFF.

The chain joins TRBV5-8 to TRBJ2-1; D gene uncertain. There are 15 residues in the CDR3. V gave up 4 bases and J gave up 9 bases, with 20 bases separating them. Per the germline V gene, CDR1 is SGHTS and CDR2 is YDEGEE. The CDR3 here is CASSPSRLLTFEQFF. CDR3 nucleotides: TGTGCCAGCAGCCCCTCTCGACTCTTGACGTTTGAGCAGTTCTTC.

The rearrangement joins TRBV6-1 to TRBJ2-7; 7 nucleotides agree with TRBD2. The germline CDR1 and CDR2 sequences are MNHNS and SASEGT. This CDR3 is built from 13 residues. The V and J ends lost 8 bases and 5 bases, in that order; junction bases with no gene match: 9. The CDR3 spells CASGAGEHHEQYF. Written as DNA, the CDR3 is TGTGCCAGCGGGGCGGGAGAACACCACGAGCAGTACTTC.

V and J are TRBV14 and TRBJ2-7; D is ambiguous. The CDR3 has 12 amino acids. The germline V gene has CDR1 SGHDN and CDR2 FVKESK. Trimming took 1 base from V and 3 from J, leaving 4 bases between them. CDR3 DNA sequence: TGTGCCAGCAGCCAAGCAGGCTACGAGCAGTACTTC. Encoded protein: CASSQAGYEQYF.

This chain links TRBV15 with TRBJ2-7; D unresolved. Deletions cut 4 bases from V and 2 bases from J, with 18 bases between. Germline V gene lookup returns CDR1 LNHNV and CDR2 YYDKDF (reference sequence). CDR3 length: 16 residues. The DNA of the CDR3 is TGTGCCACCAGCAAAGGGAAAAGCAGGCCTACCTACGAGCAGTACTTC. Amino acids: CATSKGKSRPTYEQYF.

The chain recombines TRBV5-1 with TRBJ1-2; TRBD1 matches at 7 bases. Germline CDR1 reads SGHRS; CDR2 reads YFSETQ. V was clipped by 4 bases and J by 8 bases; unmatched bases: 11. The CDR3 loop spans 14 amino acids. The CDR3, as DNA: TGCGCCAGCAGCCCTCAGGGGGGTAATAGGGGCTACACCTTC. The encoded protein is CASSPQGGNRGYTF. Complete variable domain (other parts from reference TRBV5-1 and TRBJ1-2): KAGVTQTPRYLIKTRGQQVTLSCSPISGHRSVSWYQQTPGQGLQFLFEYFSETQRNKGNFPGRFSGRQFSNSRSEMNVSTLELGDSALYLCASSPQGGNRGYTFGSGTRLTVV.

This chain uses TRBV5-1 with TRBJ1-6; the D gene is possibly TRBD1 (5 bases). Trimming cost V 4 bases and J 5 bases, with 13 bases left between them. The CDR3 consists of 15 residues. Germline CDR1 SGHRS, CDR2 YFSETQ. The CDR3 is CASSLAWGNNSPLHF. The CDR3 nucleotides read TGCGCCAGCAGCCTTGCGTGGGGGAATAATTCACCCCTCCACTTT.

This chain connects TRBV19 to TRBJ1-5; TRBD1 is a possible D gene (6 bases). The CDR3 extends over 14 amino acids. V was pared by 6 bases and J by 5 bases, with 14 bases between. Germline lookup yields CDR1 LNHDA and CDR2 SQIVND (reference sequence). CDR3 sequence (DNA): TGTGCCAGTAGAAAAACAGGGCCCCATCAGCCCCAGCATTTT. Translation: CASRKTGPHQPQHF.

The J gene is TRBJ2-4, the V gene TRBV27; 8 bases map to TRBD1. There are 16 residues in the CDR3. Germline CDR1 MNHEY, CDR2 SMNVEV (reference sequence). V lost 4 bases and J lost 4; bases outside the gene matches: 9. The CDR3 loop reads CASSSADRVVKNIQYF. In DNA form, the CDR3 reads TGTGCCAGCAGTTCCGCGGACAGGGTCGTTAAAAACATTCAGTACTTC.

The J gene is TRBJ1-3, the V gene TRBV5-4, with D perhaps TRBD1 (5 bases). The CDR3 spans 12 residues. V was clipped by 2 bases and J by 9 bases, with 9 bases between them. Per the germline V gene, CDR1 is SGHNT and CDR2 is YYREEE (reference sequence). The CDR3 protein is CASSFREGTIYF. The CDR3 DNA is TGTGCCAGCAGCTTCAGGGAAGGCACCATATATTTT.

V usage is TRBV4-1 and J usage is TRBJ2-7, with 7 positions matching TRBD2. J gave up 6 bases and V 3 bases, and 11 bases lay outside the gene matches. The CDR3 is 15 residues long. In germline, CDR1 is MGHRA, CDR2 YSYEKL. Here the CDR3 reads CASSHRGGKGSEQYF. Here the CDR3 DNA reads TGCGCCAGCAGCCACCGCGGGGGAAAGGGGTCCGAGCAGTACTTC.

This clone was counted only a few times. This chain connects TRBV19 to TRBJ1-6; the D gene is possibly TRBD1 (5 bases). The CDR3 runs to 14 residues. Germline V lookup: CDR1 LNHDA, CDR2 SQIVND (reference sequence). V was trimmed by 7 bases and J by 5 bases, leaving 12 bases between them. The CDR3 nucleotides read TGTGCCAGTAACGTACAGGACCATAATTCACCCCTCCACTTT. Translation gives CASNVQDHNSPLHF.